This TCR beta chain derives from a study of sequential checkpoint blockade in melanoma (dated by TCRdb to 2018 to 2020). Context from the whole study: Using 1:1 randomization, the trial assigned patients either to first-line nivolumab followed by ipilimumab (arm A) or to ipilimumab followed by nivolumab (arm B). DNA from 75 to 100 melanoma tumor samples collected before treatment underwent TCRbeta immunosequencing. Roughly 20 patients had matched tumor biopsies taken before treatment and at week 13, after single-agent nivolumab (arm A) or ipilimumab (arm B). Maintenance nivolumab was given following each of the two trial sequences. The same lesion was the source of around 80% of the matched pre- and post-treatment tumor biopsy pairs. Study-level results and caveats: Patients whose tumor T-cell fraction and clonality increased by week 13 were about 30 times more likely to achieve clinical benefit. Tumor T-cell fraction and clonality correlated with PD-L1 staining and CD8+ T-cell counts but not with mutational load. Small sample sizes and reduced statistical power limited the within-arm analyses of tumor T-cell fraction. In the nivolumab-first arm (arm A), an association was found between pretreatment tumor TIL clonality and response (P = .04). Validation of the response-prediction model combining TCR metrics and mutation burden is needed in larger, independent patient cohorts.

The immunoSEQ Assay was used to immunosequence TCRbeta CDR3 regions from genomic DNA. Prior to high-throughput sequencing, genomic DNA was amplified by bias-controlled multiplex PCR. In the authors' own workflow: To quantify the absolute abundance of each unique TCRbeta CDR3 region, the sequences were collapsed and filtered. Clonality, defined as 1 minus Pielou's evenness, was calculated using only productive rearrangements. Tumor T-cell fraction was computed by normalizing TCRbeta template counts to usable DNA, estimated from several housekeeping genes. Clones with significantly greater frequencies in on-treatment versus baseline samples were identified using a previously published method. In TCRdb, the immuneACCESS table is reduced to in-frame sequences with V and J assigned. These tables do not hold every clone; where another copy was compared, an unresolved V gene accounts for under half, and the others remain unexplained. V and J calls and clone size are as listed in that table; D and trimming were resolved from the DNA. The sample table lists around 2,000 clones, approximately 30% of them with a count of one. Of the sample, roughly 23% falls within the top ten clones.

The treatment or condition label for this specimen denotes: randomized to nivolumab then ipilimumab (arm A) or the reverse (arm B). None of the patients in the trial had previously been given DNA-damaging chemotherapy. Samples were obtained from patients with melanoma enrolled in CheckMate 064, a randomized, open-label phase II trial of sequential checkpoint blockade. Genomic DNA from formalin-fixed paraffin-embedded (FFPE) tissue samples served as the input for tumor TCR sequencing. From cysteine to phenylalanine, the CDR3 is 15 amino acids long. Of all the DNA, just the CDR3 is kept, 45 bases in frame from base 1. A distance of 20 bases separates the germline ends of V and J, which lose 5 bases and 9 bases respectively. CDR1 SGHNT and CDR2 YENEEA are derived from the germline V gene. Taking its sample share into account, this clone is large (0.1 to 1%). Its antigen is still unknown. Base qualities are not recorded, but no much larger clone differs from it by a single base.

The sequencing here drew on tumor tissue (inferred from file names), taken from a patient given nivolumab and ipilimumab in sequence. The clonotype comes from a human donor with melanoma. The rearrangement joined TRBV11-3 to TRBJ2-1; the D gene could be TRBD1 or TRBD2, each one agreeing over 6 bases. This receptor carries the CDR3 CASSQGPGAPSEQFF. In nucleotides, the sequence is TGTGCCAGCAGCCAGGGCCCGGGGGCCCCCAGTGAGCAGTTCTTC.